This T cell receptor (beta chain) was identified in a study of blood T cell repertoires in COVID-19. Under the authors' procedure: Scientists estimated how many nucleated cells there were by amplifying reference gene primers. Here immunoSEQ multiplex PCR was the method, and the copy in TCRdb shows in-frame clones only, minus some. Clone size and V and J calls were adopted from that table, with D and trimming inferred from the DNA. The table lists about 220,000 clones, 82% of them singletons. The CDR3 sequence is 16 residues long. Trimming cost V 0 bases and J 4 bases, with 15 bases left between them. CDR1 and CDR2 from the germline V gene are LNHNV and YYDKDF (reference sequence).

Sequenced input: peripheral blood. The chain recombines TRBV15 with TRBJ1-1; D is unresolved. The receptor was derived from a woman older than 75 with acute or convalescent COVID-19. The CDR3 spells CATSRELRRSGTEAFF. CDR3 DNA: TGTGCCACCAGCAGAGAACTTAGGCGGTCGGGCACTGAAGCTTTCTTT.